Below, one T cell receptor (beta chain) is given with its context. Original processing methods: Amplification of reference gene primers was used by the study to estimate nucleated cell counts. Sequencing was performed with immunoSEQ multiplex PCR; in TCRdb, only in-frame clones are kept and a portion is missing. Clone size and the V and J calls come from that table; the DNA yielded D and trimming. The table includes under 300,000 clones, 84% detected once. This sample was included in a study of blood T cell repertoires in COVID-19. Across the study: The origin of the acute and convalescent COVID-19 samples was the United States, Italy and Spain. In each case, the material was cDNA or gDNA derived from T cells, B-cell-depleted T cells, or PBMCs.

Germline values: CDR1 SGHNT, CDR2 YENEEA. This CDR3 comprises 13 residues. Deletions cut 4 bases from V and 6 bases from J, with 12 bases between. What was sequenced was peripheral blood. This receptor was obtained from a woman between 40 and 55 years old who had recovered from COVID-19. The chain combines TRBV11-3 with TRBJ1-1; no clear D. CDR3 nucleotide sequence: TGTGCCAGCAGCTCAATCTGGGAGCCTGAAGCTTTCTTT. Translation gives CASSSIWEPEAFF.